These 19 T cell receptor beta chains came from one sample sequenced in a study of vaccination effects on CD4 cells after COVID-19. Antigens for these TCRs are unknown. CD4+ T cells specific for antigen were expanded with viral peptide pools by the ViraFEST assay before sequencing. Following 10 days of culture, CD4+ T cells were isolated. Participants were vaccinated with two doses of either the BNT162b2 or mRNA-1273 vaccine. The data were produced by immunoSEQ multiplex PCR, yet TCRdb's version contains in-frame clones alone and is incomplete. The sample includes approximately 78,000 clones, 70% to 90% of them seen just once. The material sequenced was CD4+ T cells from PBMCs cultured with HCoV-229E spike peptides, taken after COVID-19 vaccination. These receptors all come from a human donor who received a COVID-19 vaccine.

The CDR3 coding sequence is TGCAGCGTTCCCAAAGGTCCCCTGGGGTACACTGAAGCTTTCTTT. The encoded protein is CSVPKGPLGYTEAFF. The V gene is TRBV29-1, the J gene TRBJ1-1; D not resolved. The length of the CDR3 is 15 residues. Germline loops: CDR1 SQVTM, CDR2 ANQGSEA. The V end was cut by 5 bases, the J end by 3 bases, with 19 bases between.

The chain recombines TRBV6-5 with TRBJ2-5, with 8 bases identical to TRBD1. V was clipped by 6 bases and J by 5 bases; unmatched bases: 5. The germline CDR1 and CDR2 sequences are MNHEY and SVGAGI. CDR3 length equals 13 residues. The CDR3 is CASRGTGGETQYF. As DNA, the CDR3 is TGTGCCAGCAGAGGGACAGGCGGGGAGACCCAGTACTTC.

This clone has just a few counts. The genes are TRBV7-3 and TRBJ2-2; D ambiguous. Germline lookup yields CDR1 SGHTA and CDR2 FQGTGA. This CDR3 contains 13 residues. V was cut by 2 bases and J by 7 bases, with 8 bases left in between. CDR3 coding DNA: TGTGCCAGCAGCTTACACGGTGGCGGGGAGCTGTTTTTT. This codes for CASSLHGGGELFF. Full variable domain (missing parts from reference TRBV7-3 and TRBJ2-2): GAGVSQTPSNKVTEKGKYVELRCDPISGHTALYWYRQSLGQGPEFLIYFQGTGAADDSGLPNDRFFAVRPEGSVSTLKIQRTERGDSAVYLCASSLHGGGELFFGEGSRLTVL.

This chain links TRBV7-2 with TRBJ1-5, with unresolved D. Germline-derived CDR1 and CDR2 are SGHTA and FQGNSA. The CDR3 loop spans 15 amino acids. The ends were cut back, 2 bases at V and 2 bases at J, with 10 bases in the middle. CDR3 loop: CASSLWEGGNQPQHF. CDR3 DNA sequence: TGTGCCAGCAGCTTATGGGAGGGTGGCAATCAGCCCCAGCATTTT.

The chain combines TRBV5-6 with TRBJ2-3; D remains unclear. CDR1 is SGHDT and CDR2 is YYEEEE in the germline V gene. The CDR3 has 14 residues. Trimming left V 0 bases short and J 4 bases short, with 9 bases between. CDR3 DNA sequence: TGTGCCAGCAGCTTGGTGTTAGCTTCAGATACGCAGTATTTT. The encoded protein is CASSLVLASDTQYF.

The chain links TRBV19 to TRBJ1-1; TRBD1 agrees at 10 bases. The CDR3 consists of 14 residues. Per germline, CDR1 LNHDA and CDR2 SQIVND (reference sequence). With 6 bases clipped from V and 0 bases from J, the junction kept 1 base outside the gene matches. The CDR3 region is CASRGQGMNTEAFF. The CDR3 nucleotides read TGTGCCAGTAGGGGACAGGGGATGAACACTGAAGCTTTCTTT.

This chain uses TRBV2 with TRBJ1-1; D is unclear. The CDR3 covers 14 residues. Germline V CDR1 and CDR2: SNHLY, FYNNEI. V was clipped by 5 bases and J by 1 base, with 11 bases between them. The CDR3, as DNA: TGTGCCAGCAGTCTCCCAATTCCGAACACTGAAGCTTTCTTT. This gives the protein CASSLPIPNTEAFF.

The gene calls are TRBV6-6 and TRBJ1-5; D uncertain. Germline-derived CDR1 and CDR2 are MNHNY and SVGAGI (reference sequence). This CDR3 has 13 residues. The V and J ends lost 0 bases and 3 bases respectively, with 3 bases between them. CDR3 protein: CASSYSTNQPQHF. CDR3 bases: TGTGCCAGCAGTTACTCTACCAATCAGCCCCAGCATTTT.

The table lists this clone with a few counts. J is TRBJ2-7 and V is TRBV6-5; D assignment may be TRBD1 or TRBD2 (5 bases each). Germline V gives CDR1 MNHEY, CDR2 SVGAGI. The CDR3 is 13 residues long. Trimming left V 6 bases short and J 6 bases short, with 15 bases between. Written as DNA, the CDR3 is TGTGCCAGCAGAAGGGACCTGGTAGGCGAGCAGTACGTC. This gives the protein CASRRDLVGEQYV.

In DNA, the CDR3 is TGTGCCAGCAGCTTGGCGTCGGGTGGCACAGATACGCAGTATTTT. Protein sequence: CASSLASGGTDTQYF. The V call is TRBV5-5, the J call TRBJ2-3; D unclear. Per the germline V gene, CDR1 is SGHKS and CDR2 is YYEKEE (reference sequence). CDR3 length equals 15 residues. Trimming pared 0 bases from V and 1 base from J, leaving 9 bases between.

The chain links TRBV2 to TRBJ2-5; TRBD1 matches 9 bases. The CDR3 length is 14 residues. V dropped 4 bases and J dropped 4; count of bases not matched to a gene: 4. Per germline, CDR1 SNHLY and CDR2 FYNNEI. The CDR3 DNA sequence: TGTGCCAGCAGTGTCAACAGGGGGCCAGAGACCCAGTACTTC. It translates to CASSVNRGPETQYF.

The gene calls are TRBV27 and TRBJ1-2; D is possibly TRBD1 (6 bases). This CDR3 is 12 amino acids long. Germline-derived CDR1 and CDR2 are MNHEY and SMNVEV (reference sequence). Trimming removed 4 bases at V and 8 bases at J, with 11 bases between. The CDR3 is CASSSLRGGYTF. CDR3 DNA: TGTGCCAGCAGTTCCCTCAGGGGAGGCTACACCTTC.

The rearrangement uses TRBV29-1 and TRBJ1-2; 10 bases map to TRBD1. The germline gives CDR1 SQVTM, CDR2 ANQGSEA. The V segment lost 4 bases and the J segment 9 bases; nucleotides outside the gene matches: 8. The CDR3 is 13 amino acids. CDR3: CSVGQDRGFSYTF. The DNA for the CDR3 is TGCAGCGTTGGACAGGACAGGGGGTTTAGCTACACCTTC.

This clone was detected a few times. Written as DNA, the CDR3 is TGCGCCAGCAGCCAAGATCCCCAGGGGAATTCACCCCTCCACTTT. Protein sequence: CASSQDPQGNSPLHF. The gene calls are TRBV4-3 and TRBJ1-6; D is perhaps TRBD1 (6 bases). V was clipped by 0 bases and J by 7 bases, with 10 bases between them. The germline CDR1 and CDR2 sequences are LGHNA and YSLEER. CDR3 length: 15 amino acids.

The chain uses TRBV14 and TRBJ1-4, with 8 positions matching TRBD1. V shed 3 bases and J 8 bases; nucleotides not matched to a gene: 11. The germline V gene encodes CDR1 SGHDN and CDR2 FVKESK. CDR3 length: 16 residues. CDR3 amino acids: CASSQTGQGVREKLFF. Here the CDR3 DNA reads TGTGCCAGCAGCCAGACTGGACAGGGAGTGAGGGAAAAACTGTTTTTT. Full variable domain (missing parts from reference TRBV14 and TRBJ1-4): EAGVTQFPSHSVIEKGQTVTLRCDPISGHDNLYWYRRVMGKEIKFLLHFVKESKQDESGMPNNRFLAERTGGTYSTLKVQPAELEDSGVYFCASSQTGQGVREKLFFGSGTQLSVL.

This chain uses TRBV11-3 with TRBJ2-1, with TRBD2 matching over 16 bases. With V trimmed by 5 bases and J by 7 bases, 14 bases remained unmatched. This CDR3 has 19 residues. CDR1 SGHNT and CDR2 YENEEA come from the germline V gene. CDR3 coding DNA: TGTGCCAGCAGCATCGCCGGGACTAGCGGGGGGGCGGGTGCAAATGAGCAGTTCTTC. Amino acid sequence: CASSIAGTSGGAGANEQFF.

The chain links TRBV5-4 to TRBJ1-2; 10 nucleotides align to TRBD1. This CDR3 comprises 15 residues. CDR1 and CDR2 from the germline V gene are SGHNT and YYREEE (reference sequence). V lost 5 bases, J lost 0 bases, and 4 bases stayed unmatched. This CDR3 is CASRVGQGTNYGYTF. DNA for the CDR3: TGTGCCAGCAGGGTGGGACAGGGGACTAACTATGGCTACACCTTC. The whole variable domain, remainder taken from reference TRBV5-4 and TRBJ1-2, is ETGVTQSPTHLIKTRGQQVTLRCSSQSGHNTVSWYQQALGQGPQFIFQYYREEENGRGNFPPRFSGLQFPNYSSELNVNALELDDSALYLCASRVGQGTNYGYTFGSGTRLTVV.

This chain connects TRBV19 to TRBJ2-7; no reliable D call. Trimming took 4 bases from V and 11 from J, leaving 9 bases between them. The CDR3 spans 10 residues. Germline loops: CDR1 LNHDA, CDR2 SQIVND (reference sequence). CDR3 region: CASSTTGEYV. In DNA, the CDR3 is TGTGCCAGTAGTACCACGGGCGAGTACGTC.

The V gene is TRBV6-5, the J gene TRBJ1-1; TRBD1 matches 7 bases. Germline V gene sequence: CDR1 MNHEY, CDR2 SVGAGI. The J segment lost 4 bases and the V segment lost 7 bases, leaving 9 bases of the junction unmatched. This CDR3 comprises 14 residues. CDR3 sequence: CASIDSGQSTEAFF. CDR3 nucleotide sequence: TGTGCCAGCATCGACTCGGGACAGTCCACTGAAGCTTTCTTT.